This is a list of T cell receptor beta chains from one sample in a study of blood T cell repertoires in COVID-19. Sequencing was performed with immunoSEQ multiplex PCR; in TCRdb, only in-frame clones are kept and a portion is missing. The sample has 70,000 or so clones, approximately 90% seen once. The sample taken for sequencing was peripheral blood. These receptors were taken from a man in his fifties or sixties with acute or convalescent COVID-19. Each CDR3 is given with its conserved first and last residue. D genes are given only for firm matches. The size of a clone is reported for some rows only, either as once, few or many, or as a class for expanded clones.

cdr3_aa cdr3_nt clone_size v_call d_call j_call
CASQPTGSGANVLTF TGTGCCAGCCAGCCCACAGGGTCTGGGGCCAACGTCCTGACTTTC - TRBV6-6 - TRBJ2-6
CATSDPPGQGDGYTF TGTGCCACCAGTGACCCACCCGGACAGGGAGATGGCTACACCTTC - TRBV24-1 TRBD1 TRBJ1-2
CASSLMLSGGNYGYTF TGCGCCAGCAGCTTAATGTTGTCAGGGGGTAACTATGGCTACACCTTC - TRBV5-1 TRBD1 TRBJ1-2
CASRVGGVQPQHF TGTGCCAGTAGGGTGGGGGGAGTTCAGCCCCAGCATTTT - TRBV19 - TRBJ1-5
CASSLSGGRINTEAFF TGTGCCAGCAGTTTATCGGGGGGGCGGATCAACACTGAAGCTTTCTTT once TRBV27 - TRBJ1-1
CASKRPGGNTEAFF TGTGCCAGTAAGCGCCCAGGAGGGAACACTGAAGCTTTCTTT once TRBV19 - TRBJ1-1
CASSPYTDTQYF TGTGCCAGCAGTCCGTACACAGATACGCAGTATTTT - TRBV12-3/TRBV12-4 - TRBJ2-3
CASRRQGNSGNTIYF TGTGCCAGCAGGCGACAGGGGAACTCTGGAAACACCATATATTTT once TRBV6-5 TRBD1 TRBJ1-3
CAWSSAHGTLNTGELFF TGTGCCTGGAGTAGCGCGCATGGCACACTAAACACCGGGGAGCTGTTTTTT - TRBV30 - TRBJ2-2
CASSPPAGGGYEQFF TGTGCCAGCTCACCACCGGCAGGGGGCGGCTATGAGCAGTTCTTC - TRBV18 TRBD1 TRBJ2-1
CASSVGWGGGEQFF TGTGCCAGCAGCGTAGGATGGGGAGGGGGTGAGCAGTTCTTC - TRBV9 - TRBJ2-1
CAWSVSTGGTGELFF TGTGCCTGGAGCGTGTCAACAGGGGGCACCGGGGAGCTGTTTTTT - TRBV30 TRBD1 TRBJ2-2
CASRVQDRGTYEQYF TGTGCCAGTAGAGTACAGGACAGGGGGACCTACGAGCAGTACTTC - TRBV19 TRBD1 TRBJ2-7
CASNLKQGNEKLFF TGTGCCAGCAACCTCAAACAGGGTAATGAAAAACTGTTTTTT - TRBV6-5 - TRBJ1-4
CSASPPGGHTEAFF TGCAGTGCTAGTCCCCCAGGGGGGCACACTGAAGCTTTCTTT once TRBV20-1 TRBD1 TRBJ1-1
CASSSSGQLYNEQFF TGTGCCAGCAGCTCATCTGGACAGCTATACAATGAGCAGTTCTTC - TRBV7-6 - TRBJ2-1
CASSLGTGLNYGYTF TGCGCCAGCAGCTTGGGGACAGGGCTCAACTATGGCTACACCTTC - TRBV5-1 TRBD1 TRBJ1-2
CASRVGGGQPQHF TGTGCCAGCAGGGTAGGGGGCGGTCAGCCCCAGCATTTT few TRBV9 TRBD1 TRBJ1-5
CASASGGGYTGELFF TGTGCCAGTGCTAGCGGGGGGGGATACACCGGGGAGCTGTTTTTT - TRBV19 TRBD2 TRBJ2-2
CASSLGVGEPYEQYF TGTGCCAGCAGCTTAGGTGTGGGAGAACCCTACGAGCAGTACTTC - TRBV7-3 - TRBJ2-7
CASSLGREYNEQFF TGTGCCAGCAGCTTGGGTCGGGAATACAATGAGCAGTTCTTC - TRBV5-8 - TRBJ2-1
CASRLPTGAGTEAFF TGTGCAAGTCGCTTACCCACGGGTGCGGGGACTGAAGCTTTCTTT - TRBV12-2 - TRBJ1-1
CASSTQGNYGYTF TGTGCCAGTAGTACCCAGGGGAACTATGGCTACACCTTC - TRBV19 - TRBJ1-2
CASSPTEDYGYTF TGTGCCAGCAGTCCGACGGAGGACTATGGCTACACCTTC - TRBV6-5 - TRBJ1-2
CASSFEGQGTPGF TGTGCCAGCAGCTTCGAGGGACAGGGGACCCCAGGCTTC - TRBV7-9 TRBD1 TRBJ2-7
CASSMTEGNTIYF TGCGCCAGCAGCATGACAGAAGGAAACACCATATATTTT - TRBV5-1 - TRBJ1-3
CASSFLSLTGNTGELFF TGTGCCAGCAGTTTCCTCTCACTGACAGGGAACACCGGGGAGCTGTTTTTT - TRBV28 - TRBJ2-2
CASSAGGGNEKLFF TGTGCCAGCAGCGCAGGGGGTGGGAATGAAAAACTGTTTTTT - TRBV9 TRBD1 TRBJ1-4
CASRRGGAANTDTQYF TGTGCCAGCAGACGCGGGGGGGCCGCGAACACAGATACGCAGTATTTT - TRBV5-4 TRBD2 TRBJ2-3
CASSQDPGTGYGNTIYF TGTGCCAGCAGCCAAGATCCTGGGACAGGGTACGGAAACACCATATATTTT - TRBV3-1/TRBV3-2 TRBD1 TRBJ1-3
CASSLGQQNIQYF TGTGCCAGCAGCTTGGGCCAGCAAAACATTCAGTACTTC once TRBV11-1 - TRBJ2-4
CASSPQLAGDYNEQFF TGTGCCAGCAGCCCCCAACTAGCGGGAGACTACAATGAGCAGTTCTTC - TRBV7-2 TRBD2 TRBJ2-1
CASSLSGASNQPQHF TGTGCCAGCAGCTTGAGTGGGGCTTCCAATCAGCCCCAGCATTTT few TRBV5-6 - TRBJ1-5
CASSLAARDEGYTF TGTGCCAGCAGCTTGGCCGCCAGGGATGAGGGCTACACCTTC once TRBV5-5 - TRBJ1-2
CASSPGNRWWDEKLFF TGTGCCAGCAGCCCAGGGAATAGGTGGTGGGATGAAAAACTGTTTTTT few TRBV7-2 - TRBJ1-4
CASSLESGTGGSKTQYF TGCGCCAGCAGCTTGGAATCCGGGACAGGGGGTAGCAAGACCCAGTACTTC - TRBV5-1 TRBD1 TRBJ2-5
CASSYGTGQGDTQYF TGTGCCAGCAGCTACGGGACAGGGCAGGGAGATACGCAGTATTTT - TRBV7-3 TRBD1 TRBJ2-3
CASSQPSGGHGEQFF TGTGCCAGCAGCCAGCCTAGCGGGGGGCACGGTGAGCAGTTCTTC - TRBV3-1/TRBV3-2 TRBD2 TRBJ2-1
CASSFSGRDTEAFF TGCGCCAGCAGCTTTTCAGGCAGGGACACTGAAGCTTTCTTT - TRBV5-1 - TRBJ1-1
CASSVVSLVNTGELFF TGTGCCAGCAGCGTAGTTTCACTAGTTAACACCGGGGAGCTGTTTTTT - TRBV9 - TRBJ2-2
CATSRGDRENEQFF TGTGCCACCAGCAGAGGGGACAGGGAGAATGAGCAGTTCTTC - TRBV15 TRBD1 TRBJ2-1
CASSQDRGGSVYGELFF TGCGCCAGCAGCCAAGATAGGGGCGGTAGTGTGTACGGGGAGCTGTTTTTT - TRBV4-1 - TRBJ2-2
CASSLAQATNEKLFF TGCGCCAGCAGCTTGGCTCAGGCAACTAATGAAAAACTGTTTTTT - TRBV5-1 - TRBJ1-4
CASSVSQADSGNTIYF TGTGCCAGCAGCGTGAGCCAGGCCGACTCTGGAAACACCATATATTTT - TRBV9 - TRBJ1-3